One sample yielded the 18 T cell receptor beta chains listed below, sequenced in a study of T cell repertoires in cytomegalovirus infection. Each CDR3 protein gets one entry after TCRdb re-called the reads with MiXCR. The repertoire includes 60,000 to 80,000 distinct CDR3 sequences, 20% to 25% of them detected once, and roughly 73% sits in the top ten. The antigens for these receptors are not known. The sequences come from CD8+ T cells from cultured PBMCs, collected from culture after CMV antigen stimulation. The receptors come from a human donor in good health (CMV status not recorded). Some clones in this sample may be carry-over from other donors' samples.

The J gene is TRBJ1-5, the V gene TRBV12-3 or TRBV12-4; no clear D gene. The ends were cut back, 2 bases at V and 0 bases at J, with 2 bases in the middle. CDR3 length equals 13 residues. For the CDR3, the DNA is TGTGCCAGCAGTTTACATAGCAATCAGCCCCAGCATTTT. Its protein product is CASSLHSNQPQHF.

This clonotype occurred a few times. J is TRBJ2-7 and V is TRBV7-9; D not resolved. The ends were cut back, 3 bases at V and 0 bases at J, with 6 bases in the middle. This CDR3 spans 13 amino acids. Germline V CDR1 and CDR2: SEHNR, FQNEAQ (reference sequence). The CDR3, as DNA: TGTGCCAGCAGCTTCGACACCTCCTACGAGCAGTACTTC. Its translation is CASSFDTSYEQYF.

Only a few counts were recorded for this clonotype. This chain uses TRBV7-9 with TRBJ2-5; TRBD2 matches at 14 bases. Germline values: CDR1 SEHNR, CDR2 FQNEAQ (reference sequence). The trim removed 2 bases at V and 3 bases at J, leaving 2 bases unmatched. CDR3 length: 16 residues. Here the CDR3 reads CASSLLGLAGEETQYF. As DNA, the CDR3 is TGTGCCAGCAGCTTATTGGGACTAGCGGGGGAAGAGACCCAGTACTTC.

A few counts support this clonotype. V gene TRBV20-1 combines with J gene TRBJ1-2; D possibly corresponds to TRBD1 (6 bases). Trimming removed 3 bases at V and 4 bases at J, with 27 bases between. The length of the CDR3 is 18 residues. The V gene's germline CDR1 is DFQATT and CDR2 SNEGSKA (reference sequence). This CDR3 reads CSASEVDRSKVPSYGYTF. CDR3 in DNA: TGCAGTGCTAGTGAAGTTGACAGGAGTAAAGTCCCTAGCTATGGCTACACCTTC.

The sample holds a few counts of this clonotype. The V call is TRBV4-1, the J call TRBJ2-5; 9 bases align to TRBD2. Germline CDR1 reads MGHRA; CDR2 reads YSYEKL. There are 17 residues in the CDR3. J was trimmed by 0 bases and V by 1 base; bases with no gene match: 6. The CDR3 loop reads CASSQALSGGDQETQYF. The CDR3 DNA is TGCGCCAGCAGCCAAGCTCTTAGCGGGGGAGACCAAGAGACCCAGTACTTC.

This clonotype was counted a few times. The genes are TRBV4-3 and TRBJ1-4; 7 bases are a match to TRBD1. The CDR3 extends over 15 amino acids. CDR1 and CDR2 (germline): LGHNA, YSLEER. Trimming at V came to 1 base and at J to 7 bases, leaving 6 bases not matched to a gene. The CDR3 nucleotides are TGCGCCAGCAGCCAAGTATCAGGGGGGAGTGAAAAACTGTTTTTT. This translates into CASSQVSGGSEKLFF.

In this sample, this clonotype turned up a few times. The chain recombines TRBV5-4 with TRBJ2-1, with 10 bases lining up with TRBD2. The CDR3 contains 15 residues. Germline V gene lookup returns CDR1 SGHNT and CDR2 YYREEE (reference sequence). V trimming: 2 bases; J trimming: 6 bases; junction bases outside the gene matches: 5. The DNA for the CDR3 is TGTGCCAGCAGCTTTAGCGGGGGGCCAGCCAATGAGCAGTTCTTC. Its translation is CASSFSGGPANEQFF.

This clonotype was seen only a few times. The J gene is TRBJ2-2, the V gene TRBV7-2, with a possible D match to TRBD1 (5 bases). Germline lookup yields CDR1 SGHTA and CDR2 FQGNSA. Trimming shortened V by 6 bases and J by 5 bases, and 31 bases separated the two germline ends. This CDR3 spans 20 amino acids. CDR3 amino acids: CASSLRTPHQGRILTGELFF. CDR3 coding DNA: TGTGCCAGCAGTTTACGAACACCTCATCAGGGTAGAATCTTGACCGGGGAGCTGTTTTTT. The full variable domain, completed using reference TRBV7-2 and TRBJ2-2, is GAGVSQSPSNKVTEKGKDVELRCDPISGHTALYWYRQSLGQGLEFLIYFQGNSAPDKSGLPSDRFSAERTGGSVSTLTIQRTQQEDSAVYLCASSLRTPHQGRILTGELFFGEGSRLTVL.

This clonotype was seen at least ten times. V and J are TRBV7-2 and TRBJ2-4; D gene uncertain. The CDR3 spans 12 residues. Trimming left V 5 bases short and J 7 bases short, with 9 bases between. CDR1 is SGHTA, CDR2 FQGNSA, per germline. The CDR3 coding sequence is TGTGCCAGCAGCCGCCGGAACAACATTCAGTACTTC. This gives the protein CASSRRNNIQYF.

This clonotype occurred a few times. This chain uses TRBV7-2 with TRBJ2-1, with D unclear. This CDR3 has 16 residues. V was shortened by 2 bases and J by 5 bases, with 16 bases between the two germline ends. Germline lookup yields CDR1 SGHTA and CDR2 FQGNSA. CDR3 DNA sequence: TGTGCCAGCAGCTTAACCACTACACGCTCGGACAATGAGCAGTTCTTC. Translating it yields CASSLTTTRSDNEQFF.

The V gene is TRBV12-3 or TRBV12-4, the J gene TRBJ2-5, with TRBD2 matching over 9 bases. With 1 base clipped from V and 5 bases from J, the junction kept 5 bases outside the gene matches. The CDR3 loop spans 15 amino acids. This CDR3 is CASSLGGLAGETQYF. DNA of the CDR3: TGTGCCAGCAGTTTAGGGGGACTAGCTGGGGAGACCCAGTACTTC.

A few counts support this clonotype. The chain carries TRBV7-9 and TRBJ2-5, with D possibly being TRBD1 (5 bases). Germline-derived CDR1 and CDR2 are SEHNR and FQNEAQ (reference sequence). V lost 0 bases to trimming and J lost 1 base, with 6 bases between them. The CDR3 spans 14 residues. The CDR3 coding sequence is TGTGCCAGCAGCTTAGCCCAGGGCCAAGAGACCCAGTACTTC. Protein: CASSLAQGQETQYF. The full variable domain, in which reference TRBV7-9 and TRBJ2-5 provide the parts outside the CDR3, is DTGVSQNPRHKITKRGQNVTFRCDPISEHNRLYWYRQTLGQGPEFLTYFQNEAQLEKSRLLSDRFSAERPKGSFSTLEIQRTEQGDSAMYLCASSLAQGQETQYFGPGTRLLVL.

The gene calls are TRBV4-3 and TRBJ1-1; TRBD1 is a possible D gene (5 bases). Trimming shortened V by 4 bases and J by 0 bases, and 15 bases separated the two germline ends. CDR1 and CDR2 from the germline V gene are LGHNA and YSLEER. The length of the CDR3 is 16 residues. The CDR3 here is CASSPTIGTVNTEAFF. CDR3 nucleotides: TGCGCCAGCAGCCCAACGATAGGGACGGTGAACACTGAAGCTTTCTTT.

This rearrangement joins TRBV4-1 to TRBJ2-7; 9 bases line up with TRBD2. The germline V gene encodes CDR1 MGHRA and CDR2 YSYEKL. Losses at the gene ends were 1 base for V and 2 bases for J; bases not matched to a gene: 15. The length of the CDR3 is 19 residues. The chain's CDR3 is CASSQVPISGGQPTYEQYF. The CDR3 DNA is TGCGCCAGCAGCCAAGTCCCCATTAGCGGGGGTCAACCCACCTACGAGCAGTACTTC.

This clonotype appeared a few times. The chain combines TRBV13 with TRBJ2-7, with TRBD1 matching over 10 bases. Germline V CDR1 and CDR2: PRHDT, FYEKMQ (reference sequence). J was trimmed by 2 bases and V by 5 bases; bases with no gene match: 3. The CDR3 has 14 residues. For the CDR3, the DNA is TGTGCCAGCAGCACCGGACAGGGGGCCTACGAGCAGTACTTC. Its translation: CASSTGQGAYEQYF.

This chain connects TRBV12-3 or TRBV12-4 to TRBJ1-1, with 7 positions matching TRBD1. Unmatched junction bases numbered 5, after V lost 6 bases and J lost 1 base. This CDR3 has 14 amino acids. The chain's CDR3 is CASSGQAGNTEAFF. The CDR3 nucleotides are TGTGCCAGCAGCGGACAGGCCGGGAACACTGAAGCTTTCTTT.

The V gene is TRBV12-3 or TRBV12-4, the J gene TRBJ1-2; no definite D call. There are 11 residues in the CDR3. V was clipped by 3 bases and J by 4 bases, with 3 bases between them. In DNA, the CDR3 is TGTGCCAGCAGTTTTGGCTATGGCTACACCTTC. Translated: CASSFGYGYTF.

The chain recombines TRBV6-2 or TRBV6-3 with TRBJ1-2, with TRBD1 as a possible D gene (6 bases). The CDR3 length is 15 residues. V shed 6 bases and J shed 0 bases, with 14 bases lying between them. CDR1 MNHEY and CDR2 SVGEGT come from the germline V gene. CDR3 residues: CASSLDRMANYGYTF. The CDR3 DNA reads as TGTGCCAGCAGCCTCGACAGGATGGCTAACTATGGCTACACCTTC.